The following is a TCR beta chain sequence with its context. Its antigen is not known. The assay was immunoSEQ multiplex PCR, and TCRdb's table has in-frame clones only and misses some. The sample has roughly 420,000 clones, approximately 87% seen once. This sample is part of a study of Ad26.COV2.S vaccination and SARS-CoV-2 variants. Regarding the study as a whole: Total T cell responses, in the TCR breadth and depth analyses, may have been underestimated.

The treatment denotes: around 19 received Ad26.COV2.S at low or high dose, single or two shots; 5 received placebo; per-sample allocation not given. Sampling took place 63 days after the first vaccine or placebo injection. Here the sequenced sample was peripheral blood, taken in a trial of Ad26.COV2.S vaccine versus placebo. This TCR was recovered from a person between 18 and 60 years old who received the Ad26.COV2.S COVID-19 vaccine or a placebo.

CDR3 nucleotides: TGTGCCAGCAGCTCCGGGGTTACTGAAGCTTTCTTT. Translated, it gives CASSSGVTEAFF. This sequence joins TRBV7-9 and TRBJ1-1; the D is unclear. V was pared by 4 bases and J by 5 bases, with 8 bases between. Looked up from germline, CDR1 is SEHNR and CDR2 is FQNEAQ (reference sequence). The CDR3 contains 12 residues.